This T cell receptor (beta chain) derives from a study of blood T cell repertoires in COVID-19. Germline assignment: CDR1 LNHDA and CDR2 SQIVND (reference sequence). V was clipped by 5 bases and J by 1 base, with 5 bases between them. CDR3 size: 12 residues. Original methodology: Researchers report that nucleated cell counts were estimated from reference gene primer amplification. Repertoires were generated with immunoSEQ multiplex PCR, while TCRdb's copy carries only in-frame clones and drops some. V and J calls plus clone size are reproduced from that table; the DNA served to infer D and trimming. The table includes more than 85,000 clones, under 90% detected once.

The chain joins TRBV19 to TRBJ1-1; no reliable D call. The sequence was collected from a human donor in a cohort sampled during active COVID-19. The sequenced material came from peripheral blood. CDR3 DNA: TGTGCCAGTAGTCCCTGGAACACTGAAGCTTTCTTT. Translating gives CASSPWNTEAFF.